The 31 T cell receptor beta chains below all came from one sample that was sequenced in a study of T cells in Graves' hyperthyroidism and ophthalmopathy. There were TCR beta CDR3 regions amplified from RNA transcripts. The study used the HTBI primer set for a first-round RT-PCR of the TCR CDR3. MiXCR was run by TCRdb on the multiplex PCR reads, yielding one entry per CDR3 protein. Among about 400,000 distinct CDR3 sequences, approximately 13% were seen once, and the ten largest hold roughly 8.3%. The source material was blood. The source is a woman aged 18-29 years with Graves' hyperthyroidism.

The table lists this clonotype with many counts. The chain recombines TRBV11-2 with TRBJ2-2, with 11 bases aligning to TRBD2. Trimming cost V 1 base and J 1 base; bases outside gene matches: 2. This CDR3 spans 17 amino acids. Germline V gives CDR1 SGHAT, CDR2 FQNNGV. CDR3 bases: TGTGCCAGCAGCTTAGGACTAGCGGGATTGAACACCGGGGAGCTGTTTTTT. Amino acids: CASSLGLAGLNTGELFF. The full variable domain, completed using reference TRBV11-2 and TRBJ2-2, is EAGVAQSPRYKIIEKRQSVAFWCNPISGHATLYWYQQILGQGPKLLIQFQNNGVVDDSQLPKDRFSAERLKGVDSTLKIQPAKLEDSAVYLCASSLGLAGLNTGELFFGEGSRLTVL.

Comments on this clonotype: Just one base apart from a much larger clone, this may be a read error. The CDR3 DNA sequence: TGTGCCACCAGTGATTTCGTCCAGGGGGGCGAAAAACTGTTTTTT. Its protein is CATSDFVQGGEKLFF. The rearrangement links TRBV24-1 to TRBJ1-4; 7 bases align to TRBD1. Trimming took 1 base from V and 8 from J; bases not matched to a gene: 6. This CDR3 comprises 15 residues. Germline lookup yields CDR1 KGHDR and CDR2 SFDVKD.

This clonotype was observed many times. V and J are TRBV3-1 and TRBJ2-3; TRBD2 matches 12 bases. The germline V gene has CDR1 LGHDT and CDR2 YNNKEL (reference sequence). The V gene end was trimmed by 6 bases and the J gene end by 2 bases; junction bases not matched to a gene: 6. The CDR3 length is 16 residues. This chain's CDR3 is CASSKLAGGTTDTQYF. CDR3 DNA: TGTGCCAGCAGTAAACTAGCGGGAGGTACCACAGATACGCAGTATTTT.

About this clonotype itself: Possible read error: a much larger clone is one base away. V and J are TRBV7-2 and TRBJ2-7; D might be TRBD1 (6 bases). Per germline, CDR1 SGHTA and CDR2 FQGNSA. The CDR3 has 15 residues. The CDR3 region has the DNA TGTGCCAGCAGCTTAACGGACAGTAGCTCCTACGAGCAGTGCTTC. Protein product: CASSLTDSSSYEQCF.

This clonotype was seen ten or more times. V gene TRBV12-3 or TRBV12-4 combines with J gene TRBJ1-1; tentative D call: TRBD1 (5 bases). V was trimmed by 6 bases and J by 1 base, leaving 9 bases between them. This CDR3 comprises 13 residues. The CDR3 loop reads CASRRTWNTEAFF. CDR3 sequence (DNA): TGTGCCAGCAGGAGGACATGGAACACTGAAGCTTTCTTT.

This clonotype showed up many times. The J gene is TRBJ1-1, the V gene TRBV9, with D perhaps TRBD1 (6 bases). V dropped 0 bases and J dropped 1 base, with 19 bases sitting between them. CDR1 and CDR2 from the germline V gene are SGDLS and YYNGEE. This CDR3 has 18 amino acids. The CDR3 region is CASSVAGETGGTNTEAFF. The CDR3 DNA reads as TGTGCCAGCAGCGTAGCGGGTGAGACAGGAGGGACGAACACTGAAGCTTTCTTT.

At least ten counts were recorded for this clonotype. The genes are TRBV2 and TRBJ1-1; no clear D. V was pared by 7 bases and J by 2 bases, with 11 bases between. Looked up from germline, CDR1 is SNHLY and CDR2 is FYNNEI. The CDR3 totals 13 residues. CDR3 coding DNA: TGTGCCAGCAATGGCAACCCAAACACTGAAGCTTTCTTT. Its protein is CASNGNPNTEAFF.

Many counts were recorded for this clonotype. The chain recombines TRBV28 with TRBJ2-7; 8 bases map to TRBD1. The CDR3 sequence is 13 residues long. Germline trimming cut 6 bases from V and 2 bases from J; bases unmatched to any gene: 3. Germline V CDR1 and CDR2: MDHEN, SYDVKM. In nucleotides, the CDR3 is TGTGCCAGCAGCTTGACAGGGGCCTACGAGCAGTACTTC. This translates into CASSLTGAYEQYF.

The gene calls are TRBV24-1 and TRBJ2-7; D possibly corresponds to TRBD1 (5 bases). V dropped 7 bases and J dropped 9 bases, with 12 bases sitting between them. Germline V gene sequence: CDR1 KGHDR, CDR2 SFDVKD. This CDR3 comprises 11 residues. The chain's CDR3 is CATSDLGRQYF. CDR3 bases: TGTGCCACCAGCGACCTGGGGCGGCAGTACTTC.

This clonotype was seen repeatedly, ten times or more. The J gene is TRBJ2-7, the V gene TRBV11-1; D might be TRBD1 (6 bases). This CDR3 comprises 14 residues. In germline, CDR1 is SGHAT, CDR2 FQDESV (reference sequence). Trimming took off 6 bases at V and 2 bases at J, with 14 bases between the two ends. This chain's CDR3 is CASSPPGGPYEQYF. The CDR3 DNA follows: TGTGCCAGCAGTCCCCCTGGGGGCCCCTACGAGCAGTACTTC. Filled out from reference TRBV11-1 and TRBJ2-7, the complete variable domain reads EAEVAQSPRYKITEKSQAVAFWCDPISGHATLYWYRQILGQGPELLVQFQDESVVDDSQLPKDRFSAERLKGVDSTLKIQPAELGDSAMYLCASSPPGGPYEQYFGPGTRLTVT.

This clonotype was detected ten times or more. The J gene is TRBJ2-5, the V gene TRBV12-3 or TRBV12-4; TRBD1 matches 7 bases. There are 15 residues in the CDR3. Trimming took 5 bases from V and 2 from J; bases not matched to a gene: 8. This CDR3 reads CASSAPGQIQETQYF. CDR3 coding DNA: TGTGCCAGCAGTGCACCGGGACAGATACAAGAGACCCAGTACTTC.

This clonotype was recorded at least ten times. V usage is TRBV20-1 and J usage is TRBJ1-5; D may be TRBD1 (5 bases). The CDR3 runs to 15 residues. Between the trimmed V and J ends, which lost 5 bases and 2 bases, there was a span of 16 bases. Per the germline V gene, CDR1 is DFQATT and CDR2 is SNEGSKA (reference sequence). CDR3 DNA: TGCAGTGCTCCCTCCACAGGCAGGGGCAATCAGCCCCAGCATTTT. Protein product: CSAPSTGRGNQPQHF.

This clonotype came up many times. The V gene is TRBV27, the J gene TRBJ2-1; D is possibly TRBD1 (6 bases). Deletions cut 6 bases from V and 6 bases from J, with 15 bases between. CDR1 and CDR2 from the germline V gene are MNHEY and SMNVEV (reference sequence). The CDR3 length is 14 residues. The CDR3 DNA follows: TGTGCCAGCAGAAACCTACAGGGAGTCAATGAGCAGTTCTTC. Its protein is CASRNLQGVNEQFF.

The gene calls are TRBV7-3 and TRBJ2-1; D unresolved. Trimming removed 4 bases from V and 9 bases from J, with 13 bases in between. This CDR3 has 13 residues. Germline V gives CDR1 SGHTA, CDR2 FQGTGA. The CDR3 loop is CASSSPPLVEQFF. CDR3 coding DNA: TGTGCCAGCAGCTCCCCACCACTGGTTGAGCAGTTCTTC.

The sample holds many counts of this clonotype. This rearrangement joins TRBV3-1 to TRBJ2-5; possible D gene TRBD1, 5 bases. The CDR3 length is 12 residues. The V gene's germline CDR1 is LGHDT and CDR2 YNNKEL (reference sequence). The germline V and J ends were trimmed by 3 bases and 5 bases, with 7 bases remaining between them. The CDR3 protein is CASSHQGETQYF. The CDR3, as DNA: TGTGCCAGCAGCCATCAGGGCGAGACCCAGTACTTC.

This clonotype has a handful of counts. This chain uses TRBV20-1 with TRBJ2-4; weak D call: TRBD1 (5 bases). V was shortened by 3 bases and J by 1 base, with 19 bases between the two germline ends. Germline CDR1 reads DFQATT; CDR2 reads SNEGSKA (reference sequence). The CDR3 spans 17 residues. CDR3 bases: TGCAGTGCTAGTCTTTCGGCAGGGCACATCGCCAAAAACATTCAGTACTTC. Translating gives CSASLSAGHIAKNIQYF.

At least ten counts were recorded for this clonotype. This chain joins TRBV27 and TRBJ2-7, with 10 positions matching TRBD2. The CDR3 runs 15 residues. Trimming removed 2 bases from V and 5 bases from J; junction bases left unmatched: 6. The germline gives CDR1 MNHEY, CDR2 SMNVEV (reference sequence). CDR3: CASSLGSGGFNEQYF. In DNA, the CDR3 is TGTGCCAGCAGTTTAGGTAGCGGGGGGTTCAACGAGCAGTACTTC.

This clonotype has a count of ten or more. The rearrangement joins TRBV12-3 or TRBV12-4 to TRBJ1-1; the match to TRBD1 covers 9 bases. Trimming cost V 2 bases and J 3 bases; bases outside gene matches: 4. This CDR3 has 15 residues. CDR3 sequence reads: CASSLRTGDYTEAFF. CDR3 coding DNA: TGTGCCAGCAGTTTAAGGACAGGGGACTACACTGAAGCTTTCTTT.

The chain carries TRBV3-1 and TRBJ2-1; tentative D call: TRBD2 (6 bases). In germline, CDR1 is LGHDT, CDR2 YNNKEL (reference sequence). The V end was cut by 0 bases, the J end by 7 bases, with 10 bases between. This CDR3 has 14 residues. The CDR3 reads CASSQEATSNEQFF. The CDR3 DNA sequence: TGTGCCAGCAGCCAAGAAGCGACTAGTAATGAGCAGTTCTTC.

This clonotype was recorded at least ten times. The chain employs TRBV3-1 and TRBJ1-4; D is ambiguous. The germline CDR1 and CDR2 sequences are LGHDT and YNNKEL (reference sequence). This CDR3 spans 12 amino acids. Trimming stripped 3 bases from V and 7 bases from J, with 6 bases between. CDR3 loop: CASSQGFEKLFF. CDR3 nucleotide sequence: TGTGCCAGCAGCCAGGGCTTTGAAAAACTGTTTTTT. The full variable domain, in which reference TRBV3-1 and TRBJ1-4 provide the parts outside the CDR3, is DTAVSQTPKYLVTQMGNDKSIKCEQNLGHDTMYWYKQDSKKFLKIMFSYNNKELIINETVPNRFSPKSPDKAHLNLHINSLELGDSAVYFCASSQGFEKLFFGSGTQLSVL.

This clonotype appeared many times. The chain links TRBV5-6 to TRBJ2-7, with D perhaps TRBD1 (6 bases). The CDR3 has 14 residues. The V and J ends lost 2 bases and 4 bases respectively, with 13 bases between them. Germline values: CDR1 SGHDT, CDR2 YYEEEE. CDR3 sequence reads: CASSFGTSRYEQYF. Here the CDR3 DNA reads TGTGCCAGCAGCTTTGGGACATCCAGGTACGAGCAGTACTTC. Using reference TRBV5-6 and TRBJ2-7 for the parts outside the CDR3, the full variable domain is DAGVTQSPTHLIKTRGQQVTLRCSPKSGHDTVSWYQQALGQGPQFIFQYYEEEERQRGNFPDRFSGHQFPNYSSELNVNALLLGDSALYLCASSFGTSRYEQYFGPGTRLTVT.

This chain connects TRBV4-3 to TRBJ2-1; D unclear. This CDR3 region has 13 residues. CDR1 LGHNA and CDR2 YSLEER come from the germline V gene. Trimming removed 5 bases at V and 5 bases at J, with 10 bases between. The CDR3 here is CASSSSTDNEQFF. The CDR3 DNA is TGCGCCAGCAGCTCCAGTACGGACAATGAGCAGTTCTTC.

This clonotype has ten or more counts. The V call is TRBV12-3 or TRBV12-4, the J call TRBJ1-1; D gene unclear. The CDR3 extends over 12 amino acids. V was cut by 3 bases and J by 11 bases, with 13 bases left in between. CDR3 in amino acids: CASSLEGLRAFF. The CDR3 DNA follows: TGTGCCAGCAGTTTGGAAGGGCTCAGGGCTTTCTTT.

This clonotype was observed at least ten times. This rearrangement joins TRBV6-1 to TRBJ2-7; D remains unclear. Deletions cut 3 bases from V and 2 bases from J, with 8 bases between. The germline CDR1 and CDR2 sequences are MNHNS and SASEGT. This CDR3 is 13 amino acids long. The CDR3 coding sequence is TGTGCCAGCAGTGACTACACTACCTACGAGCAGTACTTC. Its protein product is CASSDYTTYEQYF.

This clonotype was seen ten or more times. The chain's CDR3 is CASSFSLSYNEQFF. In DNA, the CDR3 is TGTGCCAGCAGTTTCAGCCTCAGTTACAATGAGCAGTTCTTC. The genes are TRBV27 and TRBJ2-1; D unresolved. The V gene lost 3 bases and the J gene lost 4 bases, with 10 bases spanning the gap. Looked up from germline, CDR1 is MNHEY and CDR2 is SMNVEV (reference sequence). The CDR3 totals 14 residues.

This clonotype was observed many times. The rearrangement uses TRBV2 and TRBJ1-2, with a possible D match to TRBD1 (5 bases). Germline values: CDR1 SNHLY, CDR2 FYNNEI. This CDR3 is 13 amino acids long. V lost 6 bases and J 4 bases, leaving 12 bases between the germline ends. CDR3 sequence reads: CASRAGHVYGYTF. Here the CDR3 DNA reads TGTGCCAGCAGGGCAGGACATGTCTATGGCTACACCTTC.

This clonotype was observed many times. DNA for the CDR3: TGTGCCAGCAGCCAAGTGGGGGGGCAGGCCGAGCAGTACTTC. Amino acid sequence: CASSQVGGQAEQYF. V usage is TRBV4-2 and J usage is TRBJ2-7; the D gene is possibly TRBD2 (7 bases). The ends were cut back, 1 base at V and 6 bases at J, with 13 bases in the middle. CDR1 is LGHNA, CDR2 YNFKEQ, per germline. The CDR3 is 14 residues long.

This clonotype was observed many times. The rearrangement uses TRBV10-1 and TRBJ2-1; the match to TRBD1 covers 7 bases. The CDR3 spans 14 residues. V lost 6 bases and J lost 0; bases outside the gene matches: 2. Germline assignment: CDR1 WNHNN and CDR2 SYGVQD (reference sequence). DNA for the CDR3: TGCGCCAGCAGGGACAGGAGCTCCTACAATGAGCAGTTCTTC. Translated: CASRDRSSYNEQFF.

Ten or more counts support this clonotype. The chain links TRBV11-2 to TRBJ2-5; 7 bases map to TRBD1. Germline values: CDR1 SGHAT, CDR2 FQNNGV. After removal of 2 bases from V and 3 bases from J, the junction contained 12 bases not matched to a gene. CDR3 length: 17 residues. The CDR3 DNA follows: TGTGCCAGCAGCTTACCCGTAACAGGGGTCGGGGAAGAGACCCAGTACTTC. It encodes CASSLPVTGVGEETQYF.

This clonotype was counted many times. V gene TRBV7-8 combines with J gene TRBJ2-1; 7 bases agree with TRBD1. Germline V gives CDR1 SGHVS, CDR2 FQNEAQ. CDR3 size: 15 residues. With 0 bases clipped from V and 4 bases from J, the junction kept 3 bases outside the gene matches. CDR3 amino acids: CASSLARTGYNEQFF. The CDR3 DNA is TGTGCCAGCAGCTTAGCTCGGACAGGTTACAATGAGCAGTTCTTC.

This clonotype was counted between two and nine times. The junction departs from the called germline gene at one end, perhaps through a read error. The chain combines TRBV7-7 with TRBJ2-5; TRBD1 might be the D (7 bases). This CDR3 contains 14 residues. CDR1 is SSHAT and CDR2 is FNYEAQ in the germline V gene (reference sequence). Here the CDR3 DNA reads TGTGCTAGCAGGCCTACAGGGGCGGGGGAGACCCAGTACTTC. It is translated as CASRPTGAGETQYF.